Shown below are 5 T cell receptor beta chains from a single sample sequenced in a study of vaccination effects on CD4 cells after COVID-19. Produced via immunoSEQ multiplex PCR; TCRdb's table is partial and in-frame only. The sample yields about 54,000 clones, approximately 79% seen once. Using viral peptide pools, the ViraFEST assay grew out antigen-specific CD4+ T cells prior to sequencing. It was after nine to ten days of culture that CD4+ T cells were isolated. Their antigen targets remain unknown. Material: CD4+ T cells from PBMCs cultured with HCoV-229E spike peptides, obtained before COVID-19 vaccination. The origin of the receptors is a human donor who received a COVID-19 vaccine.

This chain uses TRBV7-2 with TRBJ2-7; 13 nucleotides align to TRBD2. V shed 5 bases and J 2 bases; nucleotides not matched to a gene: 6. CDR3 length: 16 residues. CDR1 is SGHTA, CDR2 FQGNSA, per germline. CDR3 residues: CASSLTSGGQTYEQYV. CDR3 sequence (DNA): TGTGCCAGCAGCCTGACTAGCGGGGGGCAAACCTACGAGCAGTACGTC.

The V call is TRBV10-3, the J call TRBJ1-2; D may be TRBD1 (5 bases). The germline CDR1 and CDR2 sequences are ENHRY and SYGVKD. The CDR3 has 13 amino acids. Trimming cost V 3 bases and J 3 bases, with 8 bases left between them. The CDR3 DNA reads TGTGCCATCAGTGAATGGGGGGACTATGGCTACACCTTC. Its protein is CAISEWGDYGYTF.

The rearrangement links TRBV5-1 to TRBJ1-3; TRBD1 might be the D (5 bases). With 3 bases removed from V and 0 bases from J, the gap between germline ends came to 10 bases. Germline assignment: CDR1 SGHRS and CDR2 YFSETQ. The CDR3 spans 15 residues. The CDR3 sequence: CASSSGGTSGNTIYF. The CDR3 DNA follows: TGCGCCAGCAGCTCGGGCGGGACCTCTGGAAACACCATATATTTT.

The chain uses TRBV24-1 and TRBJ2-5, with D perhaps matching TRBD1 (8 bases). This CDR3 contains 18 residues. Germline-derived CDR1 and CDR2 are KGHDR and SFDVKD. Trimming took 5 bases from V and 0 from J, leaving 21 bases between them. CDR3 amino acids: CATSGLGVQGGDQETQYF. DNA of the CDR3: TGTGCCACCAGTGGATTAGGGGTACAGGGGGGGGACCAAGAGACCCAGTACTTC.

The chain joins TRBV7-9 to TRBJ2-5; TRBD2 is a possible D gene (5 bases). The CDR3 is 15 residues long. Trimming left V 3 bases short and J 7 bases short, with 18 bases between. Germline CDR1 reads SEHNR; CDR2 reads FQNEAQ (reference sequence). The CDR3 nucleotides are TGTGCCAGCAGCTTTTTGGGAGACGGAGTATCGACCCAGTACTTC. This sequence encodes CASSFLGDGVSTQYF.